This record concerns one T cell receptor (beta chain) sequence. TCRdb keeps only in-frame clones here, not all; method: immunoSEQ multiplex PCR. The data contain 100,000 to 150,000 clones, 80% to 90% of them seen just once; the ten biggest clones take up approximately 4%. The V gene's germline CDR1 is LNHDA and CDR2 SQIVND (reference sequence). This CDR3 spans 14 amino acids. V was clipped by 6 bases and J by 9 bases, with 18 bases between them. These data are taken from a study of blood T cell repertoires in COVID-19. The origin of this receptor is a woman in her fifties or sixties with acute or convalescent COVID-19. Input material: peripheral blood. The chain has TRBV19 and TRBJ2-1; the D gene is possibly TRBD2 (5 bases). CDR3 DNA sequence: TGTGCCAGTAGCTCGGGAATACCGCCCATTGAGCAGTTCTTC. Translating it yields CASSSGIPPIEQFF.